These 9 T cell receptor beta chains were all obtained from the same sample, sequenced in a study of identical twins (dated by TCRdb to about 2016). Library generation was performed with 5' RACE. Sequencing used an Illumina HiSeq 2000. TCRdb itself trimmed the public reads at Q25 with fastp, ran MiXCR and retained productive beta chains. Entries are consolidated by CDR3 protein sequence, retaining the most common genes and DNA. The sample table shows 350,000 to 450,000 distinct CDR3 sequences, and approximately 18% are seen once. 12% of the sample is taken by the ten largest. Sequences were obtained from naive T cells sorted from blood. What this sample's cell subset or site label stands for: cells isolated with a human naive T-cell isolation kit. The receptors come from a man aged 50 or older in good health.

This clonotype was picked up a small number of times. This chain links TRBV5-1 with TRBJ2-7; 8 bases align to TRBD1. The CDR3 runs to 15 residues. J lost 3 bases, V lost 4 bases, and 9 bases had no gene match. From germline, CDR1 is SGHRS and CDR2 YFSETQ. CDR3 in amino acids: CASSRATGVFYEQYF. The DNA for the CDR3 is TGCGCCAGCAGCCGTGCGACAGGGGTGTTCTACGAGCAGTACTTC.

The CDR3 loop is CATSRTREVGVNQPQHF. The CDR3 nucleotides read TGTGCCACCAGCAGGACGAGGGAGGTAGGCGTCAATCAGCCCCAGCATTTT. This sequence joins TRBV15 and TRBJ1-5; D uncertain. This CDR3 is built from 17 residues. With 3 bases removed from V and 3 bases from J, the gap between germline ends came to 18 bases. CDR1 and CDR2 from the germline V gene are LNHNV and YYDKDF (reference sequence).

The chain has TRBV20-1 and TRBJ2-7, with D possibly being TRBD2 (6 bases). Trimming took 0 bases from V and 3 from J, leaving 15 bases between them. The CDR3 extends over 15 amino acids. Looked up from germline, CDR1 is DFQATT and CDR2 is SNEGSKA (reference sequence). CDR3 in amino acids: CSARDIPAGHYEQYF. Here the CDR3 DNA reads TGCAGTGCTAGAGATATTCCAGCGGGCCACTACGAGCAGTACTTC.

The V gene is TRBV2, the J gene TRBJ1-4, with 7 bases matching TRBD1. This CDR3 has 13 amino acids. V gave up 6 bases and J gave up 5 bases; unmatched junction bases: 3. Per the germline V gene, CDR1 is SNHLY and CDR2 is FYNNEI. CDR3 amino acids: CASRGQRNEKLFF. As DNA, the CDR3 is TGTGCCAGCAGGGGACAGAGGAATGAAAAACTGTTTTTT.

This clonotype was recorded many times. This chain connects TRBV4-1 to TRBJ2-3, with D possibly TRBD1 on 6 matching bases. The CDR3 consists of 16 residues. Germline CDR1 and CDR2: MGHRA and YSYEKL. V lost 3 bases, J lost 2 bases, and 15 bases lay in between. DNA of the CDR3: TGCGCCAGCAGCCATGAACAGGGAGTCCTCACAGATACGCAGTATTTT. This codes for CASSHEQGVLTDTQYF.

V gene TRBV18 combines with J gene TRBJ2-1, with TRBD2 matching 10 bases. Germline values: CDR1 KGHSH, CDR2 LQKENI. Germline trimming cut 3 bases from V and 6 bases from J; bases unmatched to any gene: 8. The CDR3 is 16 residues long. This chain's CDR3 is CASSPRPGLAFNEQFF. CDR3 coding DNA: TGTGCCAGCTCACCGAGGCCGGGACTAGCGTTCAATGAGCAGTTCTTC.

Ten or more counts support this clonotype. The chain links TRBV20-1 to TRBJ2-1; the match to TRBD1 covers 7 bases. J lost 8 bases, V lost 0 bases, and 4 bases had no gene match. The germline gives CDR1 DFQATT, CDR2 SNEGSKA (reference sequence). The CDR3 is 13 amino acids. The CDR3 coding sequence is TGCAGTGCTAGAGAACAGGGGCGCGATGAGCAGTTCTTC. As protein: CSAREQGRDEQFF.

This clonotype was recorded at least ten times. The chain is built from TRBV11-2 and TRBJ2-1, with 13 bases fitting TRBD2. CDR3 length: 17 residues. The ends lost 0 bases at V and 8 bases at J; junction bases unmatched: 7. Germline V CDR1 and CDR2: SGHAT, FQNNGV. CDR3 sequence: CASSLELAGGPSHEQFF. The CDR3, as DNA: TGTGCCAGCAGCTTAGAACTAGCGGGGGGGCCATCCCATGAGCAGTTCTTC. Full variable domain (outside the CDR3, taken from reference TRBV11-2 and TRBJ2-1): EAGVAQSPRYKIIEKRQSVAFWCNPISGHATLYWYQQILGQGPKLLIQFQNNGVVDDSQLPKDRFSAERLKGVDSTLKIQPAKLEDSAVYLCASSLELAGGPSHEQFFGPGTRLTVL.

This clonotype appeared many times. V is TRBV5-1 and J is TRBJ1-4; 9 positions match TRBD1. After removal of 4 bases from V and 5 bases from J, the junction contained 3 bases not matched to a gene. Germline V lookup: CDR1 SGHRS, CDR2 YFSETQ. This CDR3 is 14 amino acids long. The CDR3 nucleotides read TGCGCCAGCAGCATGACAGGGGGGAATGAAAAACTGTTTTTT. Its protein product is CASSMTGGNEKLFF.